This T cell receptor (beta chain) was retrieved from a study of low-dose radiotherapy and immunotherapy resistance in tumors (dated by TCRdb to about 2022). A note on the overall study: In Cohort 1, 0.5 Gy per fraction was delivered every 2 weeks, and a total PTV dose of 6.5 Gy was prescribed. Starting on cycle 1 day 1, patients took 300 mg of aspirin by mouth once a day for four cycles. Patients were given nivolumab as a 240 mg flat dose every two weeks and ipilimumab at 1 mg/kg every six weeks, with both drugs delivered intravenously. Eight patients were included in the translational analysis: three from the first dose cohort and the first five from the second dose cohort. Randomization of trial participants into treatment groups was not performed. In Cohort 2, 1 Gy per fraction was delivered every two weeks, for a total of 13 Gy over 26 weeks. Cyclophosphamide 200 mg/m2 was given intravenously every two weeks, one day before each radiation and immunotherapy administration.

The time point label of this sample denotes: after trial treatment. Sample treatment or condition, as interpreted from the label and publication: LDRT plus nivolumab, ipilimumab, low-dose cyclophosphamide and aspirin (RACIN trial). The donors came from RACIN, which was a single-arm phase I dose-escalation trial that paired nivolumab and ipilimumab with aspirin, low-dose cyclophosphamide and low-dose radiotherapy. Eligible patients had advanced, TIL-negative solid tumors. This clonotype was counted many times. This receptor's antigen is unknown. The record has no base qualities; no much larger clone is one base away. First-strand cDNA was synthesized with Superscript III and a set of TRAV- and TRBV-specific primers, covering both TCRalpha and TCRbeta chains. TCRs were amplified for 20 PCR cycles with Phusion, using a constant-region primer paired with the adapter attached to the V primers. Isolated mRNA was amplified with the MessageAmp II aRNA Amplification Kit, using a 16-hour in vitro transcription at 37°C. The Dynabeads mRNA DIRECT Purification Kit was used to isolate mRNA for TCR sequencing. Indexed Illumina adapters were added in a second approximately 26-cycle Phusion PCR, and the resulting products were purified with AMPure XP beads. Deep sequencing of the TCRalpha and TCRbeta libraries was carried out on an Illumina MiniSeq instrument. Per the authors' processing: Using custom Perl scripts, TCR sequences encoding the same protein were pooled, out-of-frame sequences were removed, and the abundance of each clonotype was computed. Any TCR sequence backed by just one read was left out of the analysis. The metrics used to describe the repertoires included Shannon entropy, Gini index, clonality, richness, and the frequency of TCRs shared between repertoires. TCRdb reran the public reads through fastp at Q25 and MiXCR, keeping productive beta chains. One record per CDR3 amino acid sequence lists the most common genes and DNA. These V and J calls derive from TCRdb rather than the authors' analysis. The sample yields some 40,000 distinct CDR3 sequences; under 25% were counted once. 8% to 10% of the sample comes from the top ten.

From a lookup of the germline V gene, CDR1 and CDR2 are MGHRA and YSYEKL. After removal of 2 bases from V and 10 bases from J, the junction retains 12 bases not matched to a gene. The CDR3, cysteine through phenylalanine, is 17 amino acids long. Just the 51-base CDR3 DNA is kept, in frame starting at base 1. The input for sequencing was PBMCs, taken after low-dose radiotherapy plus immunotherapy. This TCR derives from a female donor with ovarian cancer. The sequence links TRBV4-1 to TRBJ1-6, and 9 junction bases match TRBD1. The DNA sequence follows: TGCGCCAGCAGCCAACCCAATACAGGGGGCTCACGGTCACCCCTCCACTTT. This yields the protein CASSQPNTGGSRSPLHF.